This T cell receptor (beta chain) was identified during a study of post-analysis software for immune sequencing data. Study-wide background: Relapsing-remitting, secondary progressive and progressive-relapsing multiple sclerosis courses were included. Study conclusions and caveats: The five TRBV segments detected at higher frequency in patients than in controls included TRBV5-6, TRBV5-1 and TRBV20-1. Normalized Chao1 diversity was significantly lower in multiple sclerosis patients than in controls. By F measure, strong co-clustering occurred among samples prepared in the same batch.

Prepared libraries of TCR beta cDNA carried unique molecular identifiers. Some 500,000 cDNA molecules were recovered from an input of about 0.9 to 11 million T cells. TCRdb analysed the PCR reads with MiXCR anew, one entry per CDR3 protein. The table includes 450,000 or so distinct CDR3 sequences, approximately 45% detected once. The CDR3 runs 15 residues. The junction had 7 bases not matched to a gene; V was cut back by 0 bases and J by 9 bases. Germline CDR1 LGHDT, CDR2 YNNKEL (reference sequence). In the case of this clonotype: What it recognizes is unknown.

Sequenced input: blood. The J gene is TRBJ2-1, the V gene TRBV3-1; 8 nucleotides agree with TRBD2. The sequence derives from a girl aged 5-17 years with multiple sclerosis. The CDR3 sequence: CASSQDPAGVREQFF. In nucleotides, the CDR3 is TGTGCCAGCAGCCAAGACCCAGCGGGAGTCCGTGAGCAGTTCTTC.